This TCR beta chain was captured by sequencing in a study of blood T cell repertoires in COVID-19. The overall study: Samples taken during acute and convalescent COVID-19 were collected in the United States, Italy and Spain. In each case, the material was cDNA or gDNA derived from T cells, B-cell-depleted T cells, or PBMCs.

Seattle patients were enrolled during active infection and followed longitudinally. Original handling: Amplified reference gene primers provided the basis for estimating nucleated cell counts. Some clones are missing from TCRdb's copy, which holds only in-frame ones; the method was immunoSEQ multiplex PCR. V and J calls and clone size are as listed in that table; D and trimming were resolved from the DNA. The sample contains roughly 410,000 clones, about 89% of which appear only once. The V and J ends lost 7 bases and 5 bases respectively, with 8 bases between them. CDR1 and CDR2 from the germline V gene are SGDLS and YYNGEE. The CDR3 has 11 amino acids.

This clonotype was obtained from a woman aged 55-69 years with COVID-19, enrolled during active disease. This chain links TRBV9 with TRBJ2-3; possible D gene TRBD2, 6 bases. Sequencing input: peripheral blood. The CDR3 nucleotides are TGTGCCAGCTGGCGGGGAGATACGCAGTATTTT. Translated: CASWRGDTQYF. Based on the CDR3 plus reference TRBV9 and TRBJ2-3, the full variable domain is DSGVTQTPKHLITATGQRVTLRCSPRSGDLSVYWYQQSLDQGLQFLIQYYNGEERAKGNILERFSAQQFPDLHSELNLSSLELGDSALYFCASWRGDTQYFGPGTRLTVL.